This TCR beta chain was retrieved from a study of blood T cell repertoires in COVID-19 (dated by TCRdb to about 2020). Background for the entire study: The collaborator samples originated in the United States, Italy and Spain and spanned the acute and convalescent phases of COVID-19. The material from the prospective study consisted of cDNA or gDNA derived from T cells, B-cell-depleted T cells, or PBMCs. The samples were drawn from two sources: the first 160 participants of the ongoing ImmuneRACE study, and over 950 subjects contributed by 6 global collaborators. Subjects who had been exposed to COVID-19, were actively infected with it, or had recovered from it provided the deeply sampled blood TCRbeta repertoires that made up the dataset. HLA class I and class II types, where available, came from metadata supplied by the sample provider rather than from assay-based typing. The repertoires were released in a freely available public database intended as a resource for research on the immune response to SARS-CoV-2. Nearly every sample came with metadata listing a de-identified subject ID, COVID-19 status, age in years and sex.

A note on this clone: No antigen is known for it. No base quality information exists; no much larger clone differs at one position.

The collaborating institutions used their own protocols to collect whole blood in K2EDTA tubes. For TCRbeta analysis, collaborators shipped samples in one of three forms: frozen whole blood, isolated PBMCs, or DNA extracted from either of those sample types. Overall results and qualifications from the work: The quantity of clinical and demographic metadata differed by source and by participant and was supplied without curation.

V is pruned by 1 base and J by 3 bases, leaving 11 bases of the junction without a gene match. CDR1 and CDR2 were assigned from the germline V gene as MGHRA and YSYEKL. From the cysteine up to the phenylalanine, the CDR3 has a length of 19 residues. The CDR3 DNA has 57 bases and is translated from base 1. TCRbeta CDR3 regions were amplified from genomic DNA using the immunoSEQ Assay, a bias-controlled multiplex PCR. The source study handled its data this way. Within the assay, amplification of reference gene primers was used to estimate how many nucleated cells each sample contained. Sequence reads were collapsed and filtered to measure the absolute abundance of every unique TCRbeta CDR3 rearrangement. For each sample, productive Simpson clonality was calculated as the square root of Simpson's diversity index over productive rearrangements. As stored in TCRdb, this immuneACCESS dataset retains in-frame rearrangements with V and J assigned. A fraction of the clones does not appear; measured against another copy, unresolved V genes explain less than half of the discrepancy, and the remainder lacks a known reason. The DNA gave D and trimming, while V, J and clone size come from that table. For this sample there are about 150,000 clones; about 80% appear just once. The ten largest clones take up under 2.5% of the sample.

The receptor's source is a man aged 65 to 85 with acute or convalescent COVID-19. The rearranged segments are TRBV4-1 and TRBJ1-3; 11 middle bases align to TRBD1. The sequenced sample was peripheral blood. The DNA is as follows: TGCGCCAGCAGCCAAGGGGGGACAGGGGGTCGCTCCTATGGAAACACCATATATTTT. It encodes CASSQGGTGGRSYGNTIYF.